One sample yielded the 32 T cell receptor beta chains listed below, sequenced in a study of shared clonotypes between healthy human individuals. Clones were sequenced by immunoSEQ multiplex PCR, and TCRdb holds only the in-frame ones, with some missing. The sample has roughly 96,000 clones, more than 45% seen once; the top ten hold around 15%. The sample consisted of PBMCs. These TCRs come from a woman aged 40-49 years in good health. Some clones in this sample may be carry-over from other donors' samples.

This clone was counted only a few times. The gene calls are TRBV19 and TRBJ2-2; no clear D gene. The CDR3 has 14 residues. Germline CDR1 LNHDA, CDR2 SQIVND (reference sequence). V was pared by 1 base and J by 0 bases, with 3 bases between. CDR3 DNA sequence: TGTGCCAGTAGTATAGCGGCGAACACCGGGGAGCTGTTTTTT. Translated: CASSIAANTGELFF.

The chain uses TRBV7-3 and TRBJ2-5; D gene ambiguous. This CDR3 is 15 amino acids long. Trimming removed 1 base from V and 5 bases from J, with 14 bases in between. Germline CDR1 reads SGHTA; CDR2 reads FQGTGA. The CDR3 region is CASSLSPGPYETQYF. The CDR3 DNA follows: TGTGCCAGCAGCTTAAGCCCAGGACCCTATGAGACCCAGTACTTC.

This clone was recorded many times. The genes are TRBV29-1 and TRBJ2-5; perhaps TRBD2 as D (6 bases). With 7 bases removed from V and 7 bases from J, the gap between germline ends came to 13 bases. Germline values: CDR1 SQVTM, CDR2 ANQGSEA. This CDR3 comprises 11 residues. The chain's CDR3 is CSADTEGTQYF. CDR3 DNA: TGCAGCGCCGACACGGAGGGGACCCAGTACTTC.

J is TRBJ2-1 and V is TRBV28; 13 bases align to TRBD2. Per the germline V gene, CDR1 is MDHEN and CDR2 is SYDVKM. The length of the CDR3 is 15 residues. The ends lost 5 bases at V and 9 bases at J; junction bases unmatched: 7. CDR3 sequence reads: CASSPGLAGVGEQFF. The CDR3 coding sequence is TGTGCCAGCAGTCCCGGACTAGCGGGAGTAGGTGAGCAGTTCTTC.

Comments on this clone: This may be a read error, as it is one base from a much larger clone. This chain connects TRBV7-8 to TRBJ2-1, with 10 bases matching TRBD1. J lost 7 bases, V lost 6 bases, and 6 bases had no gene match. CDR1 and CDR2 from the germline V gene are SGHVS and FQNEAQ. The CDR3 runs 14 residues. CDR3 sequence reads: CASSFDRGPNEQFF. CDR3 nucleotides: TGTGCCAGCAGTTTCGACAGGGGGCCAAATGAGCAGTTCTTC.

The J gene is TRBJ2-1, the V gene TRBV6-8; D is perhaps TRBD2 (5 bases). Germline-derived CDR1 and CDR2 are MNHGY and SAAAGT. This CDR3 spans 13 amino acids. Between the trimmed V and J ends, which lost 2 bases and 7 bases, there was a span of 9 bases. The CDR3 sequence: CASSYGRGNEQFF. CDR3 DNA sequence: TGTGCCAGCAGTTACGGCCGGGGAAATGAGCAGTTCTTC.

V gene TRBV10-3 combines with J gene TRBJ2-5, with D possibly matching TRBD2 (6 bases). Germline CDR1 ENHRY, CDR2 SYGVKD. CDR3 size: 14 residues. The V end lost 7 bases, the J end lost 5 bases, and 17 bases lay between the germline ends. The CDR3 DNA sequence: TGTGCCATCACTCGCGGCGGGGTTGGGGAGACCCAGTACTTC. This codes for CAITRGGVGETQYF.

Note on this clone: A far more abundant clone sits one base away, making this likely a read error. The chain has TRBV29-1 and TRBJ2-1; possible D gene TRBD1, 5 bases. Trimming left V 6 bases short and J 7 bases short, with 7 bases between. The CDR3 has 10 residues. From germline, CDR1 is SQVTM and CDR2 ANQGSEA. CDR3 sequence: CSVPGNEQFF. The CDR3 bases are TGCAGCGTCCCAGGGAATGAGCAGTTCTTC.

The V gene is TRBV27, the J gene TRBJ2-2; D possibly corresponds to TRBD2 (5 bases). With 6 bases removed from V and 5 bases from J, the gap between germline ends came to 13 bases. This CDR3 comprises 14 residues. From germline, CDR1 is MNHEY and CDR2 SMNVEV (reference sequence). CDR3 bases: TGTGCCAGCAGGAGGTCTAGCAGTACCGGGGAGCTGTTTTTT. Translated, it gives CASRRSSSTGELFF.

This clone was recorded at least ten times. The V gene is TRBV28, the J gene TRBJ2-5; possibly TRBD1 or TRBD2 for D (7 bases each). The CDR3 is made up of 15 amino acids. Germline V gives CDR1 MDHEN, CDR2 SYDVKM. V lost 5 bases to trimming and J lost 5 bases, with 18 bases between them. The CDR3 nucleotides are TGTGCCAGCAGTCACCGACAGGGAGGGATGGAGACCCAGTACTTC. It codes for CASSHRQGGMETQYF. Together with reference TRBV28 and TRBJ2-5, the CDR3 gives the full variable domain: DVKVTQSSRYLVKRTGEKVFLECVQDMDHENMFWYRQDPGLGLRLIYFSYDVKMKEKGDIPEGYSVSREKKERFSLILESASTNQTSMYLCASSHRQGGMETQYFGPGTRLLVL.

The J gene is TRBJ2-7, the V gene TRBV5-4; D is perhaps TRBD2 (6 bases). CDR1 is SGHNT and CDR2 is YYREEE in the germline V gene (reference sequence). The CDR3 has 16 amino acids. V was trimmed by 0 bases and J by 2 bases, leaving 15 bases between them. This chain's CDR3 is CASSLAGAGATYEQYF. The CDR3 bases are TGTGCCAGCAGCTTGGCCGGAGCGGGTGCTACCTACGAGCAGTACTTC.

The V call is TRBV10-3, the J call TRBJ1-6, with TRBD1 identical over 8 bases. The V and J ends lost 10 bases and 7 bases, in that order; junction bases with no gene match: 12. CDR1 is ENHRY and CDR2 is SYGVKD in the germline V gene. The CDR3 runs 15 residues. CDR3 protein: CATSRGLDTNSPLHF. In nucleotides, the CDR3 is TGTGCCACCTCCAGGGGGCTCGACACAAATTCACCCCTCCACTTT.

This clone came up once. The chain recombines TRBV5-4 with TRBJ2-7, with TRBD1 identical over 8 bases. The germline CDR1 and CDR2 sequences are SGHNT and YYREEE (reference sequence). With 0 bases clipped from V and 4 bases from J, the junction kept 6 bases outside the gene matches. The CDR3 has 15 amino acids. Written as DNA, the CDR3 is TGTGCCAGCAGCTTGGACGGGACAGGTCAATACGAGCAGTACTTC. This translates into CASSLDGTGQYEQYF.

In this sample, this clone turned up many times. V gene TRBV15 combines with J gene TRBJ2-4, with D perhaps TRBD2 (6 bases). CDR1 and CDR2 (germline): LNHNV, YYDKDF (reference sequence). CDR3 length: 16 amino acids. The V and J ends lost 0 bases and 0 bases respectively, with 9 bases between them. In nucleotides, the CDR3 is TGTGCCACCAGCAGAGATGGGGAGGTAGCCAAAAACATTCAGTACTTC. Protein: CATSRDGEVAKNIQYF.

This clone occurred once. It is likely a read error: a sequence one base away is far more abundant. The chain combines TRBV21-1 with TRBJ2-6. TRBV21-1 is flagged as a pseudogene. The CDR3 length is 16 residues. In DNA form, the CDR3 reads TGTACCAGCAGCAAAGTCGGCATCTCTGGGGCCAACGTCCTGACTTTC. This sequence encodes CTSSKVGISGANVLTF.

The rearrangement joins TRBV7-9 to TRBJ2-5; no firm D call. The J call is in doubt because the DNA end fits TRBJ2-7 better. CDR3 size: 13 residues. Germline CDR1 reads SEHNR; CDR2 reads FQNEAQ (reference sequence). The CDR3: CASSLGDPYEQYF. The DNA for the CDR3 is TGTGCCAGCAGCTTGGGCGACCCCTACGAGCAGTACTTC.

V gene TRBV9 combines with J gene TRBJ2-5; tentatively, D is TRBD1 (6 bases). Germline CDR1 is SGDLS and CDR2 is YYNGEE. Trimming removed 0 bases from V and 3 bases from J, with 12 bases in between. The CDR3 is 15 residues long. CDR3 nucleotide sequence: TGTGCCAGCAGCGTAGGCAGGGGCAATGAAGAGACCCAGTACTTC. Residues: CASSVGRGNEETQYF.

The genes are TRBV9 and TRBJ2-1; unclear D gene. This CDR3 region has 12 residues. The germline CDR1 and CDR2 sequences are SGDLS and YYNGEE. V was pared by 3 bases and J by 6 bases, with 7 bases between. Written as DNA, the CDR3 is TGTGCCAGCAGCGAAAGGTTCAATGAGCAGTTCTTC. It yields the protein CASSERFNEQFF.

This clone occurred many times. The chain employs TRBV20-1 and TRBJ2-7; 7 nucleotides line up with TRBD1. V was pared by 8 bases and J by 12 bases, with 10 bases of the junction left unmatched. In germline, CDR1 is DFQATT, CDR2 SNEGSKA (reference sequence). The CDR3 loop spans 10 amino acids. In DNA, the CDR3 is TGCAGTTTAGAGGGGGCTAGTCGGTACTTC. This codes for CSLEGASRYF.

This clone was recorded at least ten times. The chain combines TRBV30 with TRBJ2-2; 9 positions agree with TRBD2. This CDR3 comprises 16 residues. V shed 3 bases, J shed 5 bases, and the junction held 10 bases outside the gene matches. Germline CDR1 is GTSNPN and CDR2 is SVGIG (reference sequence). CDR3 in DNA: TGTGCCTGGAGCGAACCGGAGCGGGGGGCGACCGGGGAGCTGTTTTTT. This translates into CAWSEPERGATGELFF.

This clone was seen only a few times. CDR3 in amino acids: CASLTGGGRDGYTF. The DNA of the CDR3 is TGTGCCAGCTTAACAGGGGGAGGTCGAGATGGCTACACCTTC. This chain joins TRBV28 and TRBJ1-2; 8 bases are a match to TRBD1. This CDR3 region has 14 residues. With 8 bases clipped from V and 6 bases from J, the junction kept 11 bases outside the gene matches. Germline V gene lookup returns CDR1 MDHEN and CDR2 SYDVKM.

On this clone itself: Relative to the germline gene, one junction end is altered; a read error may explain this. This rearrangement joins TRBV7-4 to TRBJ2-3; D may be TRBD1 or TRBD2 (5 bases each). Germline CDR1 reads SGHVT; CDR2 reads SQSDAQ. The CDR3 loop spans 15 amino acids. The CDR3 sequence is CASSLGTGSTDTQYF. The CDR3 bases are TGTGCTAGCAGCCTGGGGACGGGGAGCACAGATACGCAGTATTTT.

The rearrangement joins TRBV7-9 to TRBJ2-7, with TRBD2 matching over 11 bases. The CDR3 length is 16 residues. CDR1 is SEHNR and CDR2 is FQNEAQ in the germline V gene (reference sequence). Unmatched junction bases numbered 9, after V lost 5 bases and J lost 3 bases. Written as DNA, the CDR3 is TGTGCCAGCAGCCCGACTAGCGGGGCCGGGTACTACGAGCAGTACTTC. Protein: CASSPTSGAGYYEQYF.

The rearrangement links TRBV5-4 to TRBJ2-7; the D gene is possibly TRBD1 (6 bases). The CDR3 runs to 15 residues. CDR1 and CDR2 (germline): SGHNT, YYREEE (reference sequence). Trimming shortened V by 1 base and J by 2 bases, and 13 bases separated the two germline ends. As DNA, the CDR3 is TGTGCCAGCAGCTTGAAACAGGGCACCCCCTACGAGCAGTACTTC. It translates to CASSLKQGTPYEQYF. The full variable domain, with the rest looked up from reference TRBV5-4 and TRBJ2-7, is ETGVTQSPTHLIKTRGQQVTLRCSSQSGHNTVSWYQQALGQGPQFIFQYYREEENGRGNFPPRFSGLQFPNYSSELNVNALELDDSALYLCASSLKQGTPYEQYFGPGTRLTVT.

This chain joins TRBV7-9 and TRBJ2-7; 9 nucleotides agree with TRBD2. Per germline, CDR1 SEHNR and CDR2 FQNEAQ (reference sequence). The CDR3 has 14 residues. With 1 base clipped from V and 7 bases from J, the junction kept 5 bases outside the gene matches. For the CDR3, the DNA is TGTGCCAGCAGCTTAGGGGGACTAGCCGGTGAGCAGTACTTC. It is translated as CASSLGGLAGEQYF.

On this clone itself: This likely stems from a read error, as it lies one base from a far larger clone. J is TRBJ2-7 and V is TRBV9; D perhaps matches TRBD1 (7 bases). Germline CDR1 is SGDLS and CDR2 is YYNGEE. This CDR3 has 14 residues. CDR3 DNA sequence: TGTGCCAGCAGCGTACAGGGGGAGGATTACGAGCAGTGCTTC. This sequence encodes CASSVQGEDYEQCF.

This clone was counted a few times. The chain uses TRBV4-2 and TRBJ1-5; a weak D match, TRBD1 (5 bases). Germline lookup yields CDR1 LGHNA and CDR2 YNFKEQ. Trimming stripped 5 bases from V and 1 base from J, with 12 bases between. The CDR3 sequence is 15 residues long. In DNA form, the CDR3 reads TGTGCCAGCAGCTTGGGGACCTGGAGCAATCAGCCCCAGCATTTT. Amino acid sequence: CASSLGTWSNQPQHF.

This clone showed up many times. This chain links TRBV5-6 with TRBJ1-4; D remains unclear. This CDR3 is built from 14 residues. The V gene lost 0 bases and the J gene lost 8 bases, with 11 bases spanning the gap. CDR1 and CDR2 (germline): SGHDT, YYEEEE. The DNA for the CDR3 is TGTGCCAGCAGCTTGGGTGCAGTTTCGGAAAAACTGTTTTTT. Amino acid sequence: CASSLGAVSEKLFF.

The rearrangement joins TRBV30 to TRBJ1-2; D gene ambiguous. The germline CDR1 and CDR2 sequences are GTSNPN and SVGIG (reference sequence). The length of the CDR3 is 11 residues. Trimming stripped 5 bases from V and 4 bases from J, with 8 bases between. Written as DNA, the CDR3 is TGTGCCTGGGGGAAACCCTATGGCTACACCTTC. Translation gives CAWGKPYGYTF.

The chain is built from TRBV5-4 and TRBJ2-5; TRBD2 matches 12 bases. The CDR3 covers 15 residues. CDR1 and CDR2 (germline): SGHNT, YYREEE (reference sequence). Trimming cost V 1 base and J 3 bases; bases outside gene matches: 1. The CDR3 loop is CASSLRLAGEETQYF. CDR3 coding DNA: TGTGCCAGCAGCTTGAGACTAGCGGGAGAAGAGACCCAGTACTTC. Full variable domain (remainder filled in from reference TRBV5-4 and TRBJ2-5): ETGVTQSPTHLIKTRGQQVTLRCSSQSGHNTVSWYQQALGQGPQFIFQYYREEENGRGNFPPRFSGLQFPNYSSELNVNALELDDSALYLCASSLRLAGEETQYFGPGTRLLVL.

In this sample, this clone turned up once. This likely reflects a read error, since a far larger clone is one base away. The identical CDR3 is also encoded by other nucleotide sequences in the sample. The rearrangement joins TRBV27 to TRBJ2-7, with D unresolved. Per the germline V gene, CDR1 is MNHEY and CDR2 is SMNVEV (reference sequence). This CDR3 has 14 residues. The CDR3 coding sequence is TGTGCTAGCAGTTTACGGCTAGACCACTACGAGCAGTACTTC. Residues: CASSLRLDHYEQYF.

This clone showed up many times. This rearrangement joins TRBV6-1 to TRBJ1-2, with TRBD1 matching 9 bases. Trimming at V came to 4 bases and at J to 2 bases, leaving 11 bases not matched to a gene. Germline V gene sequence: CDR1 MNHNS, CDR2 SASEGT. The CDR3 is made up of 17 amino acids. The CDR3 DNA sequence: TGTGCCAGCAGTGCGGACAGGGGCCGCGTCCCGAACTATGGCTACACCTTC. Encoded protein: CASSADRGRVPNYGYTF.